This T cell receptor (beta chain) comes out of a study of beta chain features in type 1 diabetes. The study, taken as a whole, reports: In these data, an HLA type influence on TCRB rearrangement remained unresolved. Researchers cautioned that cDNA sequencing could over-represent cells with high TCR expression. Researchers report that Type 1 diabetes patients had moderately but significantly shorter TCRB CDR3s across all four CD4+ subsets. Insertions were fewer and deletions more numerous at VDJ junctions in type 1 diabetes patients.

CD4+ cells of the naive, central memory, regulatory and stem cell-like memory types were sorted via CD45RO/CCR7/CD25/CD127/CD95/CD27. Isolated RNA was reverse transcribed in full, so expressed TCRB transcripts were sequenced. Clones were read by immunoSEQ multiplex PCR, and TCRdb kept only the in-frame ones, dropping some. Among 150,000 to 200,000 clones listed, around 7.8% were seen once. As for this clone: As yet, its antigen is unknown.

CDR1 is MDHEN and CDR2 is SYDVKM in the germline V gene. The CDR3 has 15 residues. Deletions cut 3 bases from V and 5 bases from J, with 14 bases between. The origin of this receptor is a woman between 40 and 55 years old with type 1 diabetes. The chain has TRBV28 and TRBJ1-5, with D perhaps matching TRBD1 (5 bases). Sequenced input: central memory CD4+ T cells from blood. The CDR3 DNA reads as TGTGCCAGCAGTTTTGGAGGGCAGGGAGATCAGCCCCAGCATTTT. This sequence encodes CASSFGGQGDQPQHF.